This T cell receptor beta chain is from a study of blood T cell repertoires in COVID-19. Method: immunoSEQ multiplex PCR; TCRdb's copy keeps in-frame clones and lacks some. The sample consists of some 450,000 clones, around nine tenths of them appearing once. This CDR3 comprises 15 residues. With V trimmed by 6 bases and J by 7 bases, 11 bases remained unmatched. Germline V gene lookup returns CDR1 MDHEN and CDR2 SYDVKM. V usage is TRBV28 and J usage is TRBJ2-3, with 9 bases fitting TRBD1. The source of this sequence is a man between 18 and 29 years old with COVID-19, enrolled during active disease. Sequencing input: peripheral blood. The CDR3 DNA sequence: TGTGCCAGCAGCGTTACCCCCGACAGGGGGAATACGCAGTATTTT. Its protein is CASSVTPDRGNTQYF.